This entry is about one T cell receptor (beta chain). Only in-frame clones appear in the TCRdb table, and some are missing; sequencing was by immunoSEQ multiplex PCR. In the table there are fewer than 150,000 clones, approximately 86% of which are singletons. This entry belongs to a study of blood T cell repertoires in COVID-19. Study-wide background: Both acute and convalescent COVID-19 samples were obtained from the United States, Italy and Spain.

Germline V gives CDR1 LNHNV, CDR2 YYDKDF (reference sequence). The CDR3 spans 15 residues. V lost 1 base, J lost 2 bases, and 4 bases stayed unmatched. V usage is TRBV15 and J usage is TRBJ2-7; 8 bases are shared with TRBD1. This TCR was sampled from a human donor in a cohort sampled during active COVID-19. The sequencing sample was made of peripheral blood. In DNA form, the CDR3 reads TGTGCCACCAGCAGAGGACAGGGGCCACCCTACGAGCAGTACTTC. Its translation: CATSRGQGPPYEQYF.